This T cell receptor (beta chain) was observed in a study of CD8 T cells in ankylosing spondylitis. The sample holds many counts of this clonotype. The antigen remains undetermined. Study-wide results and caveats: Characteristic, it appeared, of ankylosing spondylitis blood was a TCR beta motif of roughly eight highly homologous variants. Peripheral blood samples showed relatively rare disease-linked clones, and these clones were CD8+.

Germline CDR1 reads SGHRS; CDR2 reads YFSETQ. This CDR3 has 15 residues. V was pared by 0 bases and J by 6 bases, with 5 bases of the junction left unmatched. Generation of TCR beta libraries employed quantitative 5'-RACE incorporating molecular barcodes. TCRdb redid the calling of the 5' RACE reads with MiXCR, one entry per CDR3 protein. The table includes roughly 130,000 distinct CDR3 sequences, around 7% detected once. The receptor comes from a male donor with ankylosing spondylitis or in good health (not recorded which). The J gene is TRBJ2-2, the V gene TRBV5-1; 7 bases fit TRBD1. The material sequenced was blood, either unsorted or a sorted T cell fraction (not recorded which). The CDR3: CASSLDAGGPGELFF. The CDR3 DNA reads TGCGCCAGCAGCTTGGACGCAGGGGGACCCGGGGAGCTGTTTTTT.